This is a list of T cell receptor beta chains from one sample in a study of neurological immune-mediated disorders. MiXCR, run by TCRdb on the 5' RACE reads, gives a single entry per CDR3 protein. The sample has about 92,000 distinct CDR3 sequences, under 4.5% seen once. Specimen: PBMCs. Receptor source: a woman between 45 and 60 years old with multiple sclerosis. Both conserved end residues are part of each CDR3. Fields, in order: J gene, V gene, D gene, clone size, CDR3 protein, CDR3 DNA. D genes are given only for firm matches. Only part of the rows carry a size: once, few, many, or a class if the clone is expanded.

>TRBJ2-7|TRBV7-6|TRBD2|few
CASSSRGSGGPSYEQYF
TGTGCCAGCAGCTCTAGAGGGAGCGGGGGGCCCTCCTACGAGCAGTACTTC
>TRBJ1-5|TRBV28|.|many
CASSLVGGSNQPQHF
TGTGCCAGCTCGTTGGTCGGGGGTAGCAATCAGCCCCAGCATTTT
>TRBJ2-5|TRBV12-3/TRBV12-4|.|many
CASSFRRGAGETQYF
TGTGCCAGCAGTTTTCGGCGGGGAGCCGGGGAGACCCAGTACTTC
>TRBJ2-7|TRBV6-6|.|many
CASSPTGQSYEQYF
TGTGCCAGCAGTCCTACCGGACAGTCCTACGAGCAGTACTTC
>TRBJ2-4|TRBV28|.|many
CASSFGPDLKNIQYF
TGTGCCAGCAGTTTTGGCCCGGACCTAAAAAACATTCAGTACTTC
>TRBJ1-2|TRBV12-3/TRBV12-4|.|many
CASSPVGGRIYGYTF
TGTGCCAGCAGTCCGGTCGGGGGCAGAATATATGGCTACACCTTC
>TRBJ2-3|TRBV7-6|.|.
CASSLKGGLSTDTQYF
TGTGCCAGCAGCTTAAAGGGGGGATTGAGCACAGATACGCAGTATTTT
>TRBJ1-5|TRBV6-6|TRBD1|.
CASSRIGRGRGKTQNF
TGTGCCAGCAGCCGGATCGGCAGGGGGCGTGGGAAGACCCAGAATTTT
>TRBJ2-3|TRBV7-2|TRBD1|many
CASSWQTGGSDTQYF
TGTGCCAGCAGCTGGCAGACAGGGGGATCAGATACGCAGTATTTT
>TRBJ1-2|TRBV5-1|.|many
CASSSGGGAGWNYGYTF
TGCGCCAGCAGCTCAGGAGGGGGAGCAGGTTGGAACTATGGCTACACCTTC
>TRBJ1-2|TRBV5-1|.|many
CASSESGRGSGYTF
TGCGCCAGCAGCGAGTCTGGACGGGGGAGCGGCTACACCTTC
>TRBJ2-7|TRBV7-9|TRBD1|.
CASRAGTGPKQYF
TGTGCCAGCAGGGCCGGGACAGGGCCGAAGCAGTACTTC
>TRBJ1-2|TRBV5-6|.|many
CASSLGDPVYGYTF
TGTGCCAGCAGCTTGGGGGACCCCGTATATGGCTACACCTTC
>TRBJ1-5|TRBV12-3/TRBV12-4|.|many
CASSREVGGPEEPQHF
TGTGCCAGCAGCCGGGAAGTTGGAGGCCCGGAAGAGCCCCAGCATTTT
>TRBJ1-2|TRBV7-2|.|many
CASSLEWEIRTYGYTF
TGTGCCAGCAGCTTAGAGTGGGAAATTCGTACCTATGGCTACACCTTC
>TRBJ2-3|TRBV5-1|.|many
CASSLAELTDTQYF
TGCGCCAGCAGCTTGGCGGAACTCACAGATACGCAGTATTTT
>TRBJ2-4|TRBV20-1|.|many
CSANGGTGNIQYF
TGCAGTGCAAACGGGGGAACAGGGAACATTCAGTACTTC
>TRBJ1-2|TRBV5-1|TRBD1|many
CASSSQGAGGYTF
TGCGCCAGCAGCTCGCAGGGGGCGGGTGGCTACACCTTC
>TRBJ2-7|TRBV7-9|TRBD2|many
CASRLAGTYEQYF
TGTGCCAGCCGACTAGCGGGGACCTACGAGCAGTACTTC
>TRBJ1-5|TRBV5-5|TRBD1|.
CASSVGQGVNQPQHF
TGTGCCAGCAGCGTGGGACAGGGAGTCAATCAGCCCCAGCATTTT
>TRBJ2-7|TRBV6-5|.|.
CASSLGRGGYEQYF
TGTGCGAGCAGTTTAGGTAGGGGGGGGTACGAGCAGTACTTC
>TRBJ2-2|TRBV4-3|.|many
CASSQEIEPSNTGELFF
TGCGCCAGCAGCCAAGAAATTGAACCCTCGAACACCGGGGAGCTGTTTTTT
>TRBJ2-2|TRBV12-3/TRBV12-4|TRBD2|many
CAGRRGGQTGELFF
TGTGCCGGACGGCGCGGGGGGCAAACCGGGGAGCTGTTTTTT
>TRBJ2-3|TRBV5-1|TRBD2|many
CASSRGGTDTQYF
TGCGCCAGCAGCCGGGGGGGGACAGATACGCAGTATTTT
>TRBJ1-3|TRBV20-1|.|many
CSASRGPSGNTIYF
TGCAGTGCTAGCCGAGGTCCTTCTGGAAACACCATATATTTT
>TRBJ2-1|TRBV12-3/TRBV12-4|.|many
CASSLPPSISSMVYEQFF
TGTGCCAGCAGTTTACCCCCCAGTATTTCTTCTATGGTCTATGAGCAGTTCTTC
>TRBJ2-2|TRBV3-1|.|many
CASSQSGAGELFF
TGTGCCAGCAGCCAATCAGGGGCCGGGGAGCTGTTTTTT
>TRBJ1-3|TRBV3-1|.|.
CASSQGQLSGKNIYF
TGTGCCAGCAGCCAAGGGCAGCTCTCTGGAAAAAACATATATTTT
>TRBJ2-5|TRBV9|TRBD2|many
CASSVGGLAGETQYF
TGTGCCAGCAGCGTCGGGGGACTAGCGGGGGAGACCCAGTACTTC
>TRBJ2-3|TRBV7-2|TRBD2|many
CASSLSGANSDTQYF
TGTGCCAGCAGCTTGAGCGGGGCGAACTCAGATACGCAGTATTTT
>TRBJ2-7|TRBV3-1|TRBD2|many
CASRGGALYEQYF
TGTGCCAGCCGGGGGGGAGCTTTGTACGAGCAGTACTTC
>TRBJ2-5|TRBV7-2|TRBD2|many
CASTPRRGGRETQYF
TGTGCCAGCACTCCTCGACGGGGGGGCCGAGAGACCCAGTACTTC
>TRBJ1-1|TRBV20-1|.|many
CSVVQKVGPATEAFF
TGCAGTGTCGTTCAAAAAGTGGGGCCTGCCACTGAAGCTTTCTTT
>TRBJ2-3|TRBV9|TRBD2|many
CASSVVTSVRSTDTQYF
TGTGCCAGCAGCGTAGTGACTAGCGTTCGAAGCACAGATACGCAGTATTTT
>TRBJ2-1|TRBV5-1|TRBD2|many
CASSPYLSGGASDEQFF
TGCGCCAGCAGCCCTTACCTTAGCGGGGGGGCCAGCGATGAGCAGTTCTTC
>TRBJ1-6|TRBV20-1|.|many
CSARAGERYNSPLHF
TGCAGTGCTAGGGCGGGGGAAAGATATAATTCACCCCTCCACTTT
>TRBJ2-2|TRBV7-2|.|many
CASSRDRNTGELFF
TGTGCCAGCAGCCGGGATCGGAACACCGGGGAGCTGTTTTTT
>TRBJ1-5|TRBV7-2|.|many
CASSLQPGFNQPQHF
TGTGCCAGCAGCTTACAACCGGGATTCAATCAGCCCCAGCATTTT
>TRBJ2-3|TRBV7-2|.|many
CASSPARHATTDTQYF
TGTGCCAGCAGCCCCGCCCGTCATGCCACCACAGATACGCAGTATTTT
>TRBJ2-7|TRBV20-1|TRBD2|many
CSATSGGAYEQYF
TGCAGTGCTACTAGCGGGGGGGCTTACGAGCAGTACTTC
>TRBJ2-5|TRBV6-5|TRBD2|many
CASSYSAGEETQYF
TGTGCCAGCAGTTACTCTGCGGGGGAAGAGACCCAGTACTTC
>TRBJ1-3|TRBV27|.|many
CASSSHPPGDGNTIYF
TGTGCCAGCAGTTCACACCCGCCAGGGGATGGAAACACCATATATTTT
>TRBJ1-6|TRBV6-5|TRBD1|many
CASSSHLTGQKFSPLHF
TGTGCCAGCAGTTCTCACCTCACGGGACAGAAATTTTCACCCCTCCACTTT
>TRBJ2-7|TRBV20-1|.|few
CSARDRRPGTYEQYF
TGCAGTGCTAGAGATCGTAGGCCAGGGACCTACGAGCAGTACTTC
>TRBJ1-3|TRBV7-6|.|many
CASSSTGGTIYF
TGTGCCAGCAGCTCCACTGGGGGCACCATATATTTT
>TRBJ2-7|TRBV5-1|.|once
CASRTEDGGSYEQYF
TGCGCCAGCAGAACCGAAGACGGGGGATCCTACGAGCAGTACTTC
>TRBJ2-6|TRBV5-1|TRBD2|many
CASSQSRLAAYQYSSSGANVLTF
TGCGCCAGCAGCCAATCCAGACTAGCGGCATACCAATACTCCAGCTCTGGGGCCAACGTCCTGACTTTC
>TRBJ1-1|TRBV9|.|few
CASSTDGENTEAFF
TGTGCCAGCAGCACCGATGGGGAGAACACTGAAGCTTTCTTT
>TRBJ1-5|TRBV5-1|.|many
CASSSWGAGRHSNQPQHF
TGCGCCAGCAGCTCCTGGGGGGCAGGGAGGCATAGCAATCAGCCCCAGCATTTT
>TRBJ2-7|TRBV27|TRBD1|many
CASSLGTGGRYEQYF
TGTGCCAGCAGTCTAGGGACAGGGGGCCGGTACGAGCAGTACTTC